This TCR beta chain was sequenced in a study of vaccination effects on CD4 cells after COVID-19. Study summary: With around 10 ug/ml peptides and about 9.2 IU/ml IL-2, approximately 2.1 million PBMC per well were cultured. Study conclusions and caveats: After vaccination of healthy people, only 1 of 255 vaccine-induced clones cross-reacted with common cold coronaviruses.

Here immunoSEQ multiplex PCR was the method, and the copy in TCRdb shows in-frame clones only, minus some. The data contain about 74,000 clones, roughly 80% of them singletons. This clone was picked up a small number of times. As yet, its antigen is unknown. The CDR3 has 17 residues. Trimming shortened V by 2 bases and J by 5 bases, and 19 bases separated the two germline ends. Per the germline V gene, CDR1 is SGHDN and CDR2 is FVKESK. Subsequent to 10 days of culture, CD4+ T cells were isolated. Vaccinated recipients, who were negative for nucleocapsid antibodies, had no history of SARS-CoV-2 infection. Fresh IL-2-containing medium replaced half the medium on days 3 and 7.

This clonotype was obtained from a human donor who received a COVID-19 vaccine. The sequencing used CD4+ T cells from PBMCs cultured without peptide, collected before COVID-19 vaccination. The chain is built from TRBV14 and TRBJ2-4; perhaps D is TRBD1 or TRBD2 (5 bases each). The DNA of the CDR3 is TGTGCCAGCAGCCAATATGTCGTCGGGACCCCCCAAAACATTCAGTACTTC. Translated: CASSQYVVGTPQNIQYF.